These 29 T cell receptor beta chains originate from one sample sequenced in a study of OX40 agonist ivuxolimab in advanced cancers. Measured with immunoSEQ multiplex PCR; TCRdb has only the in-frame clones, and not every one. Among 70,000 to 95,000 clones, around four fifths were seen once, and the ten largest hold roughly 0.77%. The source material was CD4+ or CD8+ T cells sorted from blood, sampled in a trial of the OX40 agonist ivuxolimab. All receptors come from an adult with an advanced solid tumor such as melanoma, head and neck, liver or kidney cancer.

J is TRBJ2-7 and V is TRBV11-2, with D uncertain. This CDR3 comprises 14 residues. V lost 4 bases to trimming and J lost 0 bases, with 10 bases between them. Germline V gene lookup returns CDR1 SGHAT and CDR2 FQNNGV. The CDR3 DNA reads as TGTGCCAGCAGCTCTTATTTGGCCTCCTACGAGCAGTACTTC. This encodes CASSSYLASYEQYF.

The chain combines TRBV11-3 with TRBJ1-1; D not resolved. The V end was cut by 4 bases, the J end by 7 bases, with 10 bases between. The CDR3 has 12 residues. The germline gives CDR1 SGHNT, CDR2 YENEEA. CDR3 in amino acids: CASSYQSSEAFF. The DNA of the CDR3 is TGTGCCAGCAGCTACCAGTCGAGTGAAGCTTTCTTT. Supplemented by reference TRBV11-3 and TRBJ1-1, the full variable domain reads EAGVVQSPRYKIIEKKQPVAFWCNPISGHNTLYWYLQNLGQGPELLIRYENEEAVDDSQLPKDRFSAERLKGVDSTLKIQPAELGDSAVYLCASSYQSSEAFFGQGTRLTVV.

The chain links TRBV7-9 to TRBJ2-5; D may be TRBD1 or TRBD2 (5 bases each). The germline V gene has CDR1 SEHNR and CDR2 FQNEAQ (reference sequence). Trimming pared 1 base from V and 5 bases from J, leaving 8 bases between. CDR3 size: 13 residues. CDR3 amino acids: CASSLGGKETQYF. CDR3 sequence (DNA): TGTGCCAGCAGCTTAGGGGGGAAGGAGACCCAGTACTTC.

This chain uses TRBV6-6 with TRBJ2-7, with 9 bases identical to TRBD2. Germline CDR1 and CDR2: MNHNY and SVGAGI (reference sequence). The junction had 10 bases not matched to a gene; V was cut back by 6 bases and J by 1 base. This CDR3 has 16 residues. The CDR3 DNA reads TGTGCCAGCAGCGATCGCGGGCTAGCGGGGTCCTACGAGCAGTACTTC. Its protein product is CASSDRGLAGSYEQYF.

Regarding this clone: This same CDR3 is encoded by further DNA sequences in the sample. This chain uses TRBV6-6 with TRBJ2-1; no definite D call. CDR3 length: 13 residues. V was trimmed by 5 bases and J by 7 bases, leaving 12 bases between them. The V gene's germline CDR1 is MNHNY and CDR2 SVGAGI (reference sequence). CDR3 coding DNA: TGTGCCAGCAGTCCCTCACCTGGGAATGAGCAGTTCTTC. Its protein product is CASSPSPGNEQFF.

J is TRBJ1-5 and V is TRBV21-1; whether TRBD1, the table's D call, matches the DNA was not checked. TRBV21-1 is designated a pseudogene. There are 16 residues in the CDR3. The CDR3 coding sequence is TGTGCCAGCAGCAAAGTCAACAGGGTTAGCAATCAGCCCCAGCATTTT. It codes for CASSKVNRVSNQPQHF.

J is TRBJ1-4 and V is TRBV7-9; the D gene is possibly TRBD1 (6 bases). Germline V CDR1 and CDR2: SEHNR, FQNEAQ (reference sequence). V was cut by 1 base and J by 7 bases, with 10 bases left in between. CDR3 length: 14 amino acids. CDR3 sequence: CASSLGGAFEKLFF. CDR3 bases: TGTGCCAGCAGCTTAGGGGGGGCCTTTGAAAAACTGTTTTTT.

This clone occurred once. The rearrangement uses TRBV11-2 and TRBJ1-4; D uncertain. Germline CDR1 reads SGHAT; CDR2 reads FQNNGV. V dropped 1 base and J dropped 13 bases, with 13 bases sitting between them. This CDR3 region has 13 residues. This CDR3 is CASSLGGSGGLFF. CDR3 coding DNA: TGTGCCAGCAGCTTAGGCGGCTCGGGTGGACTGTTTTTT.

The chain couples TRBV4-2 to TRBJ1-6, with 7 bases that match TRBD1. The germline V gene has CDR1 LGHNA and CDR2 YNFKEQ. With V trimmed by 1 base and J by 7 bases, 1 base remained unmatched. This CDR3 spans 14 amino acids. CDR3 loop: CASSQGQGNSPLHF. Here the CDR3 DNA reads TGTGCCAGCAGCCAAGGACAGGGAAATTCACCCCTCCACTTT.

This chain connects TRBV29-1 to TRBJ2-7; tentative D call: TRBD1 (6 bases). Germline loops: CDR1 SQVTM, CDR2 ANQGSEA. Trimming cost V 4 bases and J 0 bases, with 16 bases left between them. The CDR3 is 15 residues long. CDR3 DNA sequence: TGCAGCGTTGCGGGTGGGGGCAAGAGCTCCTACGAGCAGTACTTC. It translates to CSVAGGGKSSYEQYF.

This clone has only a few counts. Different DNA sequences within this sample yield the same CDR3. The genes are TRBV7-2 and TRBJ1-3; TRBD1 is a possible D gene (5 bases). V was clipped by 5 bases and J by 3 bases, with 14 bases between them. In germline, CDR1 is SGHTA, CDR2 FQGNSA. The CDR3 is 15 residues long. The CDR3 region is CASSPPGRSGNTIYF. CDR3 nucleotides: TGTGCCAGCAGCCCCCCGGGACGAAGTGGAAACACCATATATTTT.

The V and J genes are TRBV29-1 and TRBJ2-4, with D tentatively TRBD2 (5 bases). Trimming took off 3 bases at V and 2 bases at J, with 8 bases between the two ends. Looked up from germline, CDR1 is SQVTM and CDR2 is ANQGSEA. The CDR3 loop spans 13 amino acids. The chain's CDR3 is CSVEEVSKNIQYF. The CDR3 bases are TGCAGCGTTGAGGAGGTATCCAAAAACATTCAGTACTTC.

The CDR3 DNA sequence: TGCGCCAGCAGCCAAGATTGGGCAGTAAATTCACCCCTCCACTTT. This gives the protein CASSQDWAVNSPLHF. This sequence joins TRBV4-3 and TRBJ1-6; no clear D gene. This CDR3 is built from 15 residues. V lost 0 bases to trimming and J lost 7 bases, with 10 bases between them. Germline assignment: CDR1 LGHNA and CDR2 YSLEER.

The rearrangement uses TRBV6-6 and TRBJ1-1; tentatively, D is TRBD1 (5 bases). From germline, CDR1 is MNHNY and CDR2 SVGAGI (reference sequence). The germline V and J ends were trimmed by 6 bases and 6 bases, with 11 bases remaining between them. The CDR3 is 12 amino acids. CDR3: CASRTGEAEAFF. Written as DNA, the CDR3 is TGTGCCAGCAGGACGGGGGAGGCTGAAGCTTTCTTT.

This clone was seen only a few times. The chain's CDR3 is CASTQLSSGGNTIYF. The CDR3, as DNA: TGTGCCAGCACCCAACTCTCTTCGGGTGGAAACACCATATATTTT. The chain has TRBV11-2 and TRBJ1-3; D not certain. Trimming removed 7 bases at V and 3 bases at J, with 16 bases between. Germline V lookup: CDR1 SGHAT, CDR2 FQNNGV. This CDR3 contains 15 residues.

The chain recombines TRBV29-1 with TRBJ2-1; D gene unclear. Trimming took off 2 bases at V and 6 bases at J, with 5 bases between the two ends. Germline V CDR1 and CDR2: SQVTM, ANQGSEA. This CDR3 has 11 residues. The CDR3 nucleotides read TGCAGCGTTGAATCTAGCAATGAGCAGTTCTTC. It is translated as CSVESSNEQFF.

The V gene is TRBV5-1, the J gene TRBJ2-1; TRBD2 agrees at 9 bases. The V gene's germline CDR1 is SGHRS and CDR2 YFSETQ. The CDR3 sequence is 15 residues long. J lost 3 bases, V lost 4 bases, and 5 bases had no gene match. DNA for the CDR3: TGCGCCAGCAGCATCGTAGCGGGAGACTACAATGAGCAGTTCTTC. It codes for CASSIVAGDYNEQFF.

The chain links TRBV12-5 to TRBJ1-2; TRBD1 agrees at 11 bases. Unmatched junction bases numbered 7, after V lost 2 bases and J lost 5 bases. The CDR3 covers 16 residues. Germline CDR1 reads LGHNT; CDR2 reads FRNRAP. In DNA form, the CDR3 reads TGTGCTAGTGGTTTGCCTCCGGGACAGGGGGTTTATGGCTACACCTTC. Its translation: CASGLPPGQGVYGYTF.

This chain uses TRBV12-1 with TRBJ1-3; the table's D call, TRBD1, was not checked against the DNA. TRBV12-1 is annotated as a pseudogene. The CDR3 totals 15 residues. The CDR3 protein is CASSFVDRTGSTIYF. CDR3 in DNA: TGTGCCAGCAGCTTTGTTGACAGAACTGGAAGCACCATATATTTT.

The rearrangement uses TRBV10-3 and TRBJ2-7, with unresolved D. Germline V gene data show CDR1 as ENHRY and CDR2 as SYGVKD. The CDR3 length is 14 residues. Trimming stripped 5 bases from V and 4 bases from J, with 15 bases between. The DNA of the CDR3 is TGTGCCATCAGTAATTCAGAGCAACCGTACGAGCAGTACTTC. Translating gives CAISNSEQPYEQYF.

V usage is TRBV12-2 and J usage is TRBJ1-5; TRBD1, as called in the table, went unchecked against the DNA. TRBV12-2 is a pseudogene locus. CDR3 length equals 20 residues. The CDR3: CASRLGWTGAIRAGNQPQHF. The CDR3 DNA follows: TGTGCAAGTCGCTTAGGCTGGACAGGGGCCATCAGGGCGGGCAATCAGCCCCAGCATTTT.

This clone is a singleton in its sample. The chain couples TRBV18 to TRBJ2-7, with unresolved D. Per the germline V gene, CDR1 is KGHSH and CDR2 is LQKENI. V shed 3 bases and J shed 0 bases, with 18 bases lying between them. The CDR3 totals 17 residues. The DNA of the CDR3 is TGTGCCAGCTCACCCCTCGCCCCAGGCCTCATCTCCTACGAGCAGTACTTC. Translating gives CASSPLAPGLISYEQYF.

V is TRBV7-3 and J is TRBJ2-2, with 8 bases that match TRBD1. This CDR3 region has 17 residues. V trimming: 5 bases; J trimming: 1 base; junction bases outside the gene matches: 9. Germline V gene lookup returns CDR1 SGHTA and CDR2 FQGTGA. CDR3 sequence (DNA): TGTGCCAGCAGCCAGGGGCCCGGGACAGGGAACACCGGGGAGCTGTTTTTT. It codes for CASSQGPGTGNTGELFF. The complete variable domain, with remaining parts taken from reference TRBV7-3 and TRBJ2-2, reads GAGVSQTPSNKVTEKGKYVELRCDPISGHTALYWYRQSLGQGPEFLIYFQGTGAADDSGLPNDRFFAVRPEGSVSTLKIQRTERGDSAVYLCASSQGPGTGNTGELFFGEGSRLTVL.

This clone turned up a few times. This sequence joins TRBV27 and TRBJ2-7; possibly TRBD2 for D (6 bases). There are 16 residues in the CDR3. The V end was cut by 6 bases, the J end by 2 bases, with 20 bases between. Per the germline V gene, CDR1 is MNHEY and CDR2 is SMNVEV (reference sequence). Here the CDR3 reads CASSPGAGREAYEQYF. Here the CDR3 DNA reads TGTGCCAGCAGCCCAGGAGCGGGCAGGGAAGCCTACGAGCAGTACTTC.

Details on this clone: The junction differs from germline at one of its ends, possibly a read error. The genes are TRBV7-2 and TRBJ2-2, with D possibly TRBD2 on 6 matching bases. This CDR3 comprises 16 residues. Germline V CDR1 and CDR2: SGHTA, FQGNSA. The CDR3 sequence: CASSLRRDPKTGELFF. For the CDR3, the DNA is TGTGCCAGCAGCTTACGGAGGGACCCGAAAACCGGGGAGCTGTTTTTT.

The J gene is TRBJ2-7, the V gene TRBV11-2; D remains unclear. V lost 2 bases and J lost 7, with 12 bases in between. Germline lookup yields CDR1 SGHAT and CDR2 FQNNGV. This CDR3 region has 13 residues. CDR3 nucleotides: TGTGCCAGCAGCTTAAGCAGGCTGGGGGAGCAGTACTTC. Encoded protein: CASSLSRLGEQYF.

The table lists this clone with a count of one. This chain links TRBV12-5 with TRBJ2-4, with 11 bases fitting TRBD1. CDR3 size: 16 residues. With 7 bases clipped from V and 2 bases from J, the junction kept 7 bases outside the gene matches. Germline V gives CDR1 LGHNT, CDR2 FRNRAP. Here the CDR3 DNA reads TGTGCTAGTGTCCGGACAGGGGGCTTAACCAAAAACATTCAGTACTTC. Encoded protein: CASVRTGGLTKNIQYF.

The chain uses TRBV9 and TRBJ2-5; unclear D gene. Gene TRBJ2-7 matches the end of the DNA better, so the J call may be wrong. Per germline, CDR1 SGDLS and CDR2 YYNGEE. The CDR3 has 14 residues. As DNA, the CDR3 is TGTGCCAGCACCCCGGGCCGCAGCTCCTACGAGCAGTACTTC. This encodes CASTPGRSSYEQYF.

A remark on this clone: The same CDR3 also results from other DNA sequences found in this sample. The chain employs TRBV18 and TRBJ1-5; D is ambiguous. Germline CDR1 and CDR2: KGHSH and LQKENI. V was pared by 6 bases and J by 2 bases, with 8 bases between. The CDR3 length is 13 residues. The CDR3 spells CASSPDRNQPQHF. CDR3 nucleotide sequence: TGTGCCAGCTCTCCGGACCGCAATCAGCCCCAGCATTTT.